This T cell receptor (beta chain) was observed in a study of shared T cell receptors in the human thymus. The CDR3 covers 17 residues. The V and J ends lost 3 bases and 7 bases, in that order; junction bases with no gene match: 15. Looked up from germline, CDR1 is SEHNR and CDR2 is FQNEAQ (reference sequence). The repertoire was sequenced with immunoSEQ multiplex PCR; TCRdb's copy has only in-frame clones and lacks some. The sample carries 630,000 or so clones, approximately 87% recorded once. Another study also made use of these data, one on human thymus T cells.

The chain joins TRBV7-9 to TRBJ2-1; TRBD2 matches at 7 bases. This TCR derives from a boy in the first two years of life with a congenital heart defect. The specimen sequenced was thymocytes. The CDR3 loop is CASSFGGRGVFWNEQFF. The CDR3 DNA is TGTGCCAGCAGCTTTGGGGGACGGGGGGTATTTTGGAATGAGCAGTTCTTC.